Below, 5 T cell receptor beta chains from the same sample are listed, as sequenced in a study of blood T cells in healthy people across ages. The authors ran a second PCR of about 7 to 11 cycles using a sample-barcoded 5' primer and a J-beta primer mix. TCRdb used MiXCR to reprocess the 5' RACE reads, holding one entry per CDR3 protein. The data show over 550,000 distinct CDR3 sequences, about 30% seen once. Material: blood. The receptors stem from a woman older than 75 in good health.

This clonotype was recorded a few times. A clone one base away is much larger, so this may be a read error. CDR3 nucleotides: TGCAGTGCCTTGACTAGCGGGGAGTTTAGCTCCTACAATGAGCAGTACTTC. Its translation is CSALTSGEFSSYNEQYF. This chain uses TRBV20-1 with TRBJ2-1; 11 bases fit TRBD2. Near its end, the DNA agrees better with TRBJ2-7, so the J call may be wrong. The CDR3 has 17 residues. Germline CDR1 reads DFQATT; CDR2 reads SNEGSKA (reference sequence).

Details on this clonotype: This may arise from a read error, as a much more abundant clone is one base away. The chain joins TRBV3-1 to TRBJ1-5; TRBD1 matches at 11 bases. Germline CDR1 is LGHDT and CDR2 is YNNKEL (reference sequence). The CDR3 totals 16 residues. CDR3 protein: CAGSPKGTGGYQPQHF. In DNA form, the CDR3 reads TGTGCCGGCAGCCCGAAGGGGACAGGGGGTTATCAGCCCCAGCATTTT.

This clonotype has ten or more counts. The CDR3 here is CATSDLQGRAFF. The CDR3 region has the DNA TGTGCCACCAGTGATTTGCAGGGACGCGCTTTCTTT. The chain joins TRBV24-1 to TRBJ1-1, with TRBD1 as a possible D gene (5 bases). The CDR3 is made up of 12 amino acids. Deletions cut 0 bases from V and 11 bases from J, with 9 bases between. Germline V gene lookup returns CDR1 KGHDR and CDR2 SFDVKD.

CDR3 DNA sequence: TGCGCCAGCAGCTTGGGGTGGGGGGTGTACAATGAGCAGTTCTTC. As protein: CASSLGWGVYNEQFF. The chain employs TRBV5-1 and TRBJ2-1; the D gene is possibly TRBD2 (6 bases). V shed 0 bases and J shed 4 bases, with 11 bases lying between them. This CDR3 comprises 15 residues. Germline V gene data show CDR1 as SGHRS and CDR2 as YFSETQ.

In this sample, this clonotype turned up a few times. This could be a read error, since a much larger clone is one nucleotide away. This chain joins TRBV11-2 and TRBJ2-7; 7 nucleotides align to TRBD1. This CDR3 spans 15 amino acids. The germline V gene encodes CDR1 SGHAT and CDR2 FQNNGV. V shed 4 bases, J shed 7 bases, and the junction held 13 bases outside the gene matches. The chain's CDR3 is CASSSGQRSYNEQYF. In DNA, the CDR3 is TGTGCCAGCAGCTCGGGACAGCGCTCCTACAATGAGCAGTACTTC. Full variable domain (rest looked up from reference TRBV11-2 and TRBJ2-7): EAGVAQSPRYKIIEKRQSVAFWCNPISGHATLYWYQQILGQGPKLLIQFQNNGVVDDSQLPKDRFSAERLKGVDSTLKIQPAKLEDSAVYLCASSSGQRSYNEQYFGPGTRLTVT.